Each of the 32 T cell receptor beta chains below was sequenced from the same sample in a study of Tregs in tolerant kidney transplant recipients. The data were produced by immunoSEQ multiplex PCR, yet TCRdb's version contains in-frame clones alone and is incomplete. This specimen shows roughly 48,000 clones; the ten leading clones hold roughly 0.8%. The starting material was CD4+ T cells from blood, obtained before the transplant. The receptors come from a human donor who received a combined kidney and bone marrow transplant.

Details on this clone: The read ends 3 residues shy of where the CDR3 ends; the end is completed using the germline J gene. This specimen includes other DNA sequences encoding the same CDR3. The chain combines TRBV19 with TRBJ1-2; TRBD1 is a possible D gene (5 bases). CDR3 length: 13 amino acids. Germline V CDR1 and CDR2: LNHDA, SQIVND (reference sequence). V was cut by 4 bases and J by 4 bases, with 10 bases left in between. The CDR3 sequence is CASSTDRSYGYTF. The CDR3 DNA, read in part, is TGTGCCAGTAGTACTGACAGAAGCTATGGC.

Concerning this clone: The read comes to an end 3 residues before the CDR3 does, leaving the germline J gene to fill in the end. The genes are TRBV7-6 and TRBJ1-4, with unresolved D. The CDR3 covers 14 residues. Germline-derived CDR1 and CDR2 are SGHVS and FNYEAQ. V was clipped by 3 bases and J by 0 bases, with 5 bases between them. CDR3 sequence reads: CASSLSATNEKLFF. The sequenced CDR3 bases are TGTGCCAGCAGCTTGAGCGCAACTAATGAAAAA.

With respect to this clone: The observed sequence ends 3 residues before the CDR3 terminus, with the missing tail filled in from the germline J gene. The chain employs TRBV20-1 and TRBJ1-1; 10 nucleotides agree with TRBD1. The CDR3 runs to 14 residues. Per the germline V gene, CDR1 is DFQATT and CDR2 is SNEGSKA (reference sequence). The CDR3 DNA, read in part, is TGCAGTGCTCAACCCGGGACAGGGGACCGAAAA. It encodes CSAQPGTGDRK. The whole CDR3 protein reads CSAQPGTGDRKAFF.

CDR3 DNA, as far as it was read: TGTGCCAGCAGTGTAAGCCGAACGGATACG. Protein product: CASSVSRTDT. In full, the CDR3 reads CASSVSRTDTQYF. The rearrangement uses TRBV2 and TRBJ2-3; no definite D call. The read ends 3 residues early relative to the CDR3; the germline J gene fills the gap. This CDR3 contains 13 residues. Trimming cost V 4 bases and J 6 bases, with 11 bases left between them. The germline CDR1 and CDR2 sequences are SNHLY and FYNNEI.

Concerning this clone itself: The read gets to within 3 residues of the CDR3 end, and the germline J gene fills in the rest. The V and J genes are TRBV18 and TRBJ1-5; the match to TRBD1 covers 9 bases. This CDR3 comprises 15 residues. Germline V CDR1 and CDR2: KGHSH, LQKENI. J lost 6 bases, V lost 3 bases, and 6 bases had no gene match. The sequenced CDR3 bases are TGTGCCAGCTCACCTGACGTGACAGGGGGTCAGCCC. Amino acid sequence: CASSPDVTGGQP. The CDR3 in full is CASSPDVTGGQPQHF.

CDR3 residues: CASSLTSYEQYF. The CDR3 DNA, read in part, is TGCGCCAGCAGCTTAACTTCCTACGAG. The J gene is TRBJ2-7, the V gene TRBV5-1; no firm D call. The read terminates 3 residues ahead of where the CDR3 ends, so the germline J gene completes it. The CDR3 is 12 amino acids. V was cut by 2 bases and J by 1 base, with 4 bases left in between. Per the germline V gene, CDR1 is SGHRS and CDR2 is YFSETQ.

Comment on this clone: The CDR3 end is not reached by the read, which stops 3 residues before it; the germline J gene fills it in. The V gene is TRBV6-4, the J gene TRBJ2-1; 7 bases line up with TRBD2. V lost 6 bases and J lost 8; bases outside the gene matches: 10. CDR1 is MRHNA and CDR2 is SNTAGT in the germline V gene. The CDR3 sequence is 14 residues long. The sequenced CDR3 bases are TGTGCCAGCAGCAGCGGACTAGTTAGCGATGAG. Its translation is CASSSGLVSDE. The complete CDR3 sequence is CASSSGLVSDEQFF.

Comment on this clone: The read ends 3 residues shy of where the CDR3 ends; the end is completed using the germline J gene. This chain uses TRBV20-1 with TRBJ2-1; tentative D call: TRBD1 (5 bases). The V and J ends lost 3 bases and 7 bases respectively, with 10 bases between them. Germline V gene lookup returns CDR1 DFQATT and CDR2 SNEGSKA (reference sequence). The CDR3 is made up of 12 amino acids. This CDR3 reads CSARERQNEQFF. The CDR3 DNA, read in part, is TGCAGTGCTAGGGAGAGACAGAATGAG.

A word on this clone: From the germline J gene comes the end of the CDR3, since the read stops 3 residues before it. The chain recombines TRBV5-1 with TRBJ1-4, with 7 bases matching TRBD1. V lost 0 bases, J lost 0 bases, and 2 bases stayed unmatched. The CDR3 contains 16 residues. Germline V lookup: CDR1 SGHRS, CDR2 YFSETQ. CDR3 sequence reads: CASSLARGSTNEKLFF. Partial CDR3 DNA: TGCGCCAGCAGCTTGGCCAGGGGGTCAACTAATGAAAAA.

As regards this clone: Read data end 3 residues before the CDR3 end; the end is taken from the germline J gene. The chain employs TRBV19 and TRBJ2-4; the match to TRBD2 covers 13 bases. The CDR3 length is 17 residues. The V and J ends lost 3 bases and 8 bases, in that order; junction bases with no gene match: 10. CDR1 and CDR2 (germline): LNHDA, SQIVND (reference sequence). CDR3 in amino acids: CASSIQTSGRTGDIQYF. The sequenced CDR3 bases are TGTGCCAGTAGTATCCAGACTAGCGGGAGGACGGGGGACATT.

Turning to this clone: The read stops 3 residues short of the end of the CDR3; the missing end is completed from the germline J gene. The V gene is TRBV30, the J gene TRBJ2-7; 8 positions agree with TRBD1. This CDR3 region has 12 residues. V lost 1 base to trimming and J lost 4 bases; unmatched junction nucleotides: 0. Germline loops: CDR1 GTSNPN, CDR2 SVGIG (reference sequence). Incomplete CDR3 DNA: TGTGCCTGGAGTGGGACAGGGTACGAG. Translated: CAWSGTGYE. The whole CDR3 is CAWSGTGYEQYF.

Comments on this clone: The CDR3 is cut off 3 residues early in the read; its end comes from the germline J gene. This chain links TRBV5-5 with TRBJ2-3; 11 bases align to TRBD2. The CDR3 is 15 residues long. CDR1 and CDR2 from the germline V gene are SGHKS and YYEKEE (reference sequence). Trimming removed 1 base from V and 4 bases from J; junction bases left unmatched: 2. CDR3 sequence reads: CASSLTSGRADTQYF. The sequenced part of the CDR3 DNA is TGTGCCAGCAGCTTGACTAGCGGGAGAGCAGATACG.

Details on this clone: Sequencing ends 3 residues short of the CDR3 end; the germline J gene provides the rest. The V and J genes are TRBV18 and TRBJ2-7; D not resolved. CDR1 is KGHSH and CDR2 is LQKENI in the germline V gene. The CDR3 spans 16 residues. Trimming removed 1 base at V and 6 bases at J, with 19 bases between. CDR3 region: CASSPLTQITFGEQYF. The part of the CDR3 DNA that was read is TGTGCCAGCTCACCACTCACACAGATTACCTTTGGCGAG.

On this clone itself: The read gets to within 3 residues of the CDR3 end, and the germline J gene fills in the rest. The rearrangement links TRBV2 to TRBJ1-1; 8 bases agree with TRBD1. Unmatched junction bases numbered 6, after V lost 8 bases and J lost 1 base. This CDR3 region has 14 residues. Germline CDR1 reads SNHLY; CDR2 reads FYNNEI. The CDR3 sequence: CASQRQGRNTEAFF. The sequenced part of the CDR3 DNA is TGTGCCAGCCAACGACAGGGGCGGAACACTGAA.

CDR3 bases read: TGTGCCAGCAGAAAGGCGGGGGGCTACTACGAG. Amino acid sequence: CASRKAGGYYE. The whole CDR3 is CASRKAGGYYEQYF. The chain links TRBV13 to TRBJ2-7, with TRBD2 matching over 8 bases. The DNA ends 3 residues before the CDR3 does, and the rest of the CDR3 is filled in from the germline J gene. V shed 6 bases and J 3 bases; nucleotides not matched to a gene: 7. The germline V gene encodes CDR1 PRHDT and CDR2 FYEKMQ (reference sequence). The CDR3 extends over 14 amino acids.

To note about this clone: The read falls 3 residues short of the CDR3 end, and the missing part is taken from the germline J gene. The gene calls are TRBV10-3 and TRBJ1-1, with D unresolved. Per germline, CDR1 ENHRY and CDR2 SYGVKD. The V end lost 5 bases, the J end lost 0 bases, and 7 bases lay between the germline ends. The CDR3 consists of 13 residues. This CDR3 is CAISRDMNTEAFF. The covered CDR3 bases are TGTGCCATCAGTCGCGACATGAACACTGAA.

CDR3 DNA (partial): TGCAGTGCCTACTCGACAGGGGTCCAAGAGACC. Protein product: CSAYSTGVQET. The whole CDR3 sequence reads CSAYSTGVQETQYF. V gene TRBV20-1 combines with J gene TRBJ2-5, with 8 bases identical to TRBD1. The CDR3 end falls 3 residues outside the read, so it is completed with the germline J gene. With 6 bases clipped from V and 1 base from J, the junction kept 7 bases outside the gene matches. The CDR3 sequence is 14 residues long. CDR1 DFQATT and CDR2 SNEGSKA come from the germline V gene (reference sequence).

Of note for this clone: The read ends 3 residues before the CDR3 terminus; that terminus is restored from the germline J gene. This chain connects TRBV7-9 to TRBJ2-2, with D possibly being TRBD1 (6 bases). This CDR3 is 15 amino acids long. Germline V CDR1 and CDR2: SEHNR, FQNEAQ (reference sequence). V dropped 3 bases and J dropped 2 bases, with 10 bases sitting between them. This CDR3 is CASSFGTTNTGELFF. The part of the CDR3 DNA that was read is TGTGCCAGCAGCTTTGGGACAACCAACACCGGGGAG.

About this clone itself: The CDR3 extends 3 residues past the end of the read, so its final part is completed from the germline J gene. V usage is TRBV7-7 and J usage is TRBJ2-7; 9 nucleotides agree with TRBD1. Germline-derived CDR1 and CDR2 are SSHAT and FNYEAQ (reference sequence). V dropped 7 bases and J dropped 1; count of bases not matched to a gene: 8. The CDR3 covers 15 residues. This CDR3 is CASTLTGGTSYEQYF. CDR3 DNA, as far as it was read: TGTGCCAGCACCTTGACAGGGGGGACATCCTACGAG.

Worth noting for this clone: The read is 3 residues too short to cover the CDR3 end, so that end is filled in from the germline J gene. This chain uses TRBV30 with TRBJ1-5; D not resolved. Germline V CDR1 and CDR2: GTSNPN, SVGIG (reference sequence). The CDR3 is made up of 14 amino acids. V lost 3 bases and J 3 bases, leaving 12 bases between the germline ends. The CDR3 bases that were read are TGTGCCTGGAGCACTAGCGGGCTCAATCAGCCC. Translating gives CAWSTSGLNQP. The whole CDR3 sequence is CAWSTSGLNQPQHF.

As to this clone: The read halts 3 residues ahead of the CDR3 end, with the missing end drawn from the germline J gene. V gene TRBV4-2 combines with J gene TRBJ2-5; 11 bases line up with TRBD2. J gave up 5 bases and V 4 bases, and 12 bases lay outside the gene matches. There are 17 residues in the CDR3. Germline V gene data show CDR1 as LGHNA and CDR2 as YNFKEQ. The sequenced part of the CDR3 DNA is TGTGCCAGCAGCCCGGGGGGTAGCGGGAGGGCCGGGGAGACC. It is translated as CASSPGGSGRAGET. The full CDR3 protein is CASSPGGSGRAGETQYF.

As for this clone: Read data end 3 residues before the CDR3 end; the end is taken from the germline J gene. The rearrangement links TRBV7-8 to TRBJ1-3, with D tentatively TRBD1 (5 bases). This CDR3 region has 15 residues. Germline loops: CDR1 SGHVS, CDR2 FQNEAQ. The V gene lost 2 bases and the J gene lost 0 bases, with 8 bases spanning the gap. The CDR3 is CASSLYRSSGNTIYF. Incomplete CDR3 DNA: TGTGCCAGCAGCTTATACAGGAGCTCTGGAAACACC. Supplemented by reference TRBV7-8 and TRBJ1-3, the full variable domain reads GAGVSQSPRYKVAKRGQDVALRCDPISGHVSLFWYQQALGQGPEFLTYFQNEAQLDKSGLPSDRFFAERPEGSVSTLKIQRTQQEDSAVYLCASSLYRSSGNTIYFGEGSWLTVV.

Notes on this clone: The read comes to an end 3 residues before the CDR3 does, leaving the germline J gene to fill in the end. The V call is TRBV2, the J call TRBJ2-5; the D is unclear. Trimming took off 0 bases at V and 5 bases at J, with 4 bases between the two ends. CDR1 and CDR2 (germline): SNHLY, FYNNEI. CDR3 length: 12 residues. The DNA read from the CDR3 is TGTGCCAGCAGTGAAGCCGCGGAGACC. It is translated as CASSEAAET. From start to end, the CDR3 is CASSEAAETQYF.

Worth noting for this clone: The read is 3 residues too short to cover the CDR3 end, so that end is filled in from the germline J gene. The genes are TRBV10-2 and TRBJ1-1; D gene ambiguous. V lost 7 bases and J 3 bases, leaving 15 bases between the germline ends. The CDR3 length is 14 residues. The V gene's germline CDR1 is WSHSY and CDR2 SAAADI. The CDR3 protein is CASNELTPHTEAFF. CDR3 DNA, as far as it was read: TGCGCCAGCAACGAGTTGACACCACACACTGAA.

About this clone itself: The read finishes 3 residues shy of the CDR3 end, and the germline J gene is used to complete it. The genes are TRBV18 and TRBJ2-5; 7 positions agree with TRBD2. V gave up 5 bases and J gave up 4 bases; unmatched junction bases: 7. Germline V gives CDR1 KGHSH, CDR2 LQKENI. This CDR3 is built from 14 residues. The CDR3 spells CASSSEGRVETQYF. The part of the CDR3 DNA that was read is TGTGCCAGCTCATCGGAGGGGAGGGTAGAGACC.

As concerns this clone: Coverage ceases 3 residues before the CDR3 finishes, and the germline J gene fills in the end. The chain links TRBV2 to TRBJ2-4, with a possible D match to TRBD1 (6 bases). Germline CDR1 SNHLY, CDR2 FYNNEI. With 6 bases removed from V and 2 bases from J, the gap between germline ends came to 11 bases. The CDR3 extends over 14 amino acids. The CDR3: CASSTGPSKNIQYF. The sequenced CDR3 bases are TGTGCCAGCAGCACAGGGCCGTCCAAAAACATT.

On this clone: Coverage ceases 3 residues before the CDR3 finishes, and the germline J gene fills in the end. The V and J genes are TRBV5-4 and TRBJ2-1; maybe TRBD2 (6 bases). CDR1 and CDR2 (germline): SGHNT, YYREEE (reference sequence). V shed 2 bases and J shed 0 bases, with 9 bases lying between them. CDR3 length: 15 residues. Here the CDR3 reads CASSLAGSSYNEQFF. The sequenced part of the CDR3 DNA is TGTGCCAGCAGCTTAGCGGGCAGCTCCTACAATGAG.

Comments on this clone: Coverage ceases 3 residues before the CDR3 finishes, and the germline J gene fills in the end. The chain links TRBV20-1 to TRBJ1-2, with 7 bases fitting TRBD1. Germline V gene sequence: CDR1 DFQATT, CDR2 SNEGSKA (reference sequence). Trimming at V came to 3 bases and at J to 4 bases, leaving 8 bases not matched to a gene. The CDR3 has 14 amino acids. The CDR3 is CSARTGSTTYGYTF. CDR3 DNA, as far as it was read: TGCAGTGCTAGGACAGGGTCCACCACCTATGGC.

Points on this clone: The read falls 3 residues short of the CDR3 end, and the missing part is taken from the germline J gene. The genes are TRBV18 and TRBJ2-1, with D possibly TRBD1 on 5 matching bases. The germline V gene encodes CDR1 KGHSH and CDR2 LQKENI. This CDR3 spans 13 amino acids. V lost 5 bases, J lost 7 bases, and 12 bases lay in between. CDR3 region: CASSATDSNEQFF. The DNA read from the CDR3 is TGTGCCAGCTCAGCAACCGACAGTAATGAG.

A note on this clone: The observed sequence ends 3 residues before the CDR3 terminus, with the missing tail filled in from the germline J gene. The rearrangement joins TRBV7-3 to TRBJ2-2, with D possibly being TRBD1 (6 bases). With 4 bases removed from V and 2 bases from J, the gap between germline ends came to 14 bases. CDR1 and CDR2 from the germline V gene are SGHTA and FQGTGA. This CDR3 spans 16 amino acids. The DNA read from the CDR3 is TGTGCCAGCAGCTCGCAGGGGCTGCGAAACACCGGGGAG. Translation gives CASSSQGLRNTGE. The CDR3 reads in full as CASSSQGLRNTGELFF.

About this clone: The read halts 3 residues ahead of the CDR3 end, with the missing end drawn from the germline J gene. The chain couples TRBV5-1 to TRBJ2-2; 11 positions agree with TRBD2. This CDR3 has 17 amino acids. The V and J ends lost 2 bases and 4 bases, in that order; junction bases with no gene match: 7. From germline, CDR1 is SGHRS and CDR2 YFSETQ. The covered CDR3 bases are TGCGCCAGCAGCTTCGATAGCGGGAGGGCCGGCACCGGGGAG. Residues: CASSFDSGRAGTGE. The full CDR3 sequence reads CASSFDSGRAGTGELFF.

With respect to this clone: The CDR3 is cut off 3 residues early in the read; its end comes from the germline J gene. V is TRBV29-1 and J is TRBJ2-5; 9 nucleotides match TRBD1. The CDR3 is made up of 12 amino acids. The J segment lost 5 bases and the V segment lost 7 bases, leaving 5 bases of the junction unmatched. The germline V gene has CDR1 SQVTM and CDR2 ANQGSEA. Incomplete CDR3 DNA: TGCAGCGGAACAGGGGGCCAGGAGACC. Translated: CSGTGGQET. The complete CDR3 protein is CSGTGGQETQYF.